Shown below are 15 T cell receptor beta chains from a single sample sequenced in a study of blood T cell repertoires in COVID-19 (dated by TCRdb to the early 2020s). Library preparation employed the immunoSEQ multiplex PCR assay. TCRdb's version of the immuneACCESS table is confined to in-frame rearrangements and falls short of the full clone set. An unresolved V gene accounts for under half of the shortfall where checked; the remainder is of unknown origin. The sample table contains about 200,000 clones; only one count was recorded for about 82% of them. Around 6% of the sample comes from the top ten. Sequencing used PBMCs or T cells enriched from blood (not recorded which). The source is a middle-aged man with acute COVID-19.

This clone has a single count. The chain has TRBV12-3 or TRBV12-4 and TRBJ1-2, with D unresolved. The CDR3 length is 12 residues. Between the trimmed V and J ends, which lost 2 bases and 8 bases, there was a span of 9 bases. CDR3 residues: CASSLTQRGYTF. The CDR3 bases are TGTGCCAGCAGTTTAACCCAGAGGGGCTACACCTTC.

The sample holds one count of this clone. This rearrangement joins TRBV5-1 to TRBJ2-3; 8 bases agree with TRBD1. The J segment lost 1 base and the V segment lost 0 bases, leaving 7 bases of the junction unmatched. The germline gives CDR1 SGHRS, CDR2 YFSETQ. This CDR3 comprises 17 residues. The CDR3 DNA reads TGCGCCAGCAGCTTGGGGGCAGGGGGCAGGGGCACAGATACGCAGTATTTT. Its protein product is CASSLGAGGRGTDTQYF.

The gene calls are TRBV28 and TRBJ2-1, with TRBD2 as a possible D gene (5 bases). This CDR3 spans 15 amino acids. Trimming left V 5 bases short and J 4 bases short, with 15 bases between. The germline gives CDR1 MDHEN, CDR2 SYDVKM. This CDR3 is CASSQMSGGYNEQFF. The CDR3 coding sequence is TGTGCCAGCAGTCAGATGAGCGGAGGTTACAATGAGCAGTTCTTC. Complete variable domain (other parts from reference TRBV28 and TRBJ2-1): DVKVTQSSRYLVKRTGEKVFLECVQDMDHENMFWYRQDPGLGLRLIYFSYDVKMKEKGDIPEGYSVSREKKERFSLILESASTNQTSMYLCASSQMSGGYNEQFFGPGTRLTVL.

V is TRBV7-9 and J is TRBJ1-1; D perhaps matches TRBD1 (6 bases). Between the trimmed V and J ends, which lost 1 base and 10 bases, there was a span of 10 bases. CDR1 and CDR2 from the germline V gene are SEHNR and FQNEAQ (reference sequence). The CDR3 spans 12 residues. The CDR3 DNA reads as TGTGCCAGCAGCTTAGAGACAGGTGTAGCTTTCTTT. Its translation: CASSLETGVAFF.

The chain combines TRBV18 with TRBJ2-2, with D maybe TRBD2 (7 bases). The V end lost 0 bases, the J end lost 4 bases, and 12 bases lay between the germline ends. Germline V lookup: CDR1 KGHSH, CDR2 LQKENI. The length of the CDR3 is 16 residues. For the CDR3, the DNA is TGTGCCAGCTCACCACCCGGGGGGCCCGGCACCGGGGAGCTGTTTTTT. Its protein is CASSPPGGPGTGELFF.

The chain carries TRBV20-1 and TRBJ1-1; no definite D call. Germline CDR1 and CDR2: DFQATT and SNEGSKA (reference sequence). CDR3 length equals 8 residues. V shed 5 bases and J shed 11 bases, with 6 bases lying between them. CDR3 sequence: CSAPFAFF. CDR3 sequence (DNA): TGCAGTGCTCCCTTCGCTTTCTTT.

The rearrangement joins TRBV30 to TRBJ2-1, with unresolved D. Germline assignment: CDR1 GTSNPN and CDR2 SVGIG (reference sequence). The ends were cut back, 2 bases at V and 6 bases at J, with 17 bases in the middle. The CDR3 runs to 15 residues. The DNA for the CDR3 is TGTGCCTGGAGTCGGCCGGCCCCCAGAGGCAATGAGCAGTTCTTC. Protein: CAWSRPAPRGNEQFF.

This clone was recorded a few times. J is TRBJ2-3 and V is TRBV24-1, with D perhaps matching TRBD2 (6 bases). The CDR3 runs to 16 residues. V lost 5 bases to trimming and J lost 2 bases, with 16 bases between them. Germline V CDR1 and CDR2: KGHDR, SFDVKD. CDR3 nucleotide sequence: TGTGCCACCAGTGGCTCGGGGCGGGGAGTCACAGATACGCAGTATTTT. This encodes CATSGSGRGVTDTQYF.

The chain carries TRBV28 and TRBJ2-3; the match to TRBD2 covers 11 bases. The CDR3 is 17 residues long. J lost 4 bases, V lost 2 bases, and 8 bases had no gene match. Germline V gene data show CDR1 as MDHEN and CDR2 as SYDVKM. As DNA, the CDR3 is TGTGCCAGCAGTTTAAGGGCTAGCGGGGGGTCCGCAGATACGCAGTATTTT. This encodes CASSLRASGGSADTQYF.

The chain has TRBV6-5 and TRBJ2-7; D might be TRBD2 (6 bases). CDR1 MNHEY and CDR2 SVGAGI come from the germline V gene. With 7 bases removed from V and 5 bases from J, the gap between germline ends came to 12 bases. This CDR3 is built from 12 residues. This CDR3 is CASTPPGDEQYF. The CDR3 DNA follows: TGTGCCAGCACCCCCCCGGGGGACGAGCAGTACTTC.

The gene calls are TRBV5-6 and TRBJ1-5; D unclear. Germline V gives CDR1 SGHDT, CDR2 YYEEEE. The CDR3 is 13 residues long. V lost 1 base and J lost 2, with 4 bases in between. The CDR3 region has the DNA TGTGCCAGCAGCTTGACTGGCAATCAGCCCCAGCATTTT. This gives the protein CASSLTGNQPQHF.

The chain links TRBV23-1 to TRBJ2-1, with 7 positions matching TRBD2. TRBV23-1 is placed among ORFs of uncertain function. J was trimmed by 2 bases and V by 7 bases; bases with no gene match: 11. The CDR3 contains 16 residues. CDR3 nucleotide sequence: TGCGCCAGCACCCCGACAGTCCGGGGGGCCTACAATGAGCAGTTCTTC. Amino acid sequence: CASTPTVRGAYNEQFF.

The genes are TRBV7-2 and TRBJ1-5; a possible D gene is TRBD1 (6 bases). Germline-derived CDR1 and CDR2 are SGHTA and FQGNSA. This CDR3 has 16 amino acids. Trimming took 2 bases from V and 5 from J, leaving 16 bases between them. CDR3 sequence reads: CASSLMGGTNYQPQHF. The CDR3 DNA is TGTGCCAGCAGCTTAATGGGGGGGACAAATTATCAGCCCCAGCATTTT.

The chain links TRBV2 to TRBJ1-6; maybe TRBD1 (5 bases). Trimming removed 6 bases from V and 10 bases from J, with 16 bases in between. The CDR3 contains 14 residues. Per germline, CDR1 SNHLY and CDR2 FYNNEI. This CDR3 reads CASRGGTLGSPLHF. For the CDR3, the DNA is TGTGCCAGCAGGGGGGGGACCCTGGGGTCACCCCTCCACTTT.

In its sample, this clone was seen a few times. The V call is TRBV27, the J call TRBJ2-1, with TRBD2 as a possible D gene (5 bases). The germline CDR1 and CDR2 sequences are MNHEY and SMNVEV (reference sequence). This CDR3 is built from 15 residues. With 5 bases removed from V and 0 bases from J, the gap between germline ends came to 11 bases. CDR3 protein: CASSPRRSSYNEQFF. The CDR3 DNA reads as TGTGCCAGCAGTCCTAGGAGGAGCTCCTACAATGAGCAGTTCTTC.